One and the same sample provided the 20 T cell receptor beta chains below, sequenced in a study of T-cell memory formation after mild COVID-19. TCRdb processed the 5' RACE reads anew with MiXCR; each CDR3 protein has one entry. The table lists 450,000 to 650,000 distinct CDR3 sequences, roughly a fifth of them singletons. Material for sequencing was PBMCs or a T cell subset sorted from them (not recorded which). All receptors derive from an adult woman who had mild COVID-19 (a few samples of this study predate the infection). Cell type and time point are not known.

This clonotype was seen more than once but under ten times. J is TRBJ2-3 and V is TRBV12-3 or TRBV12-4; 7 positions match TRBD1. The CDR3 has 15 amino acids. The V gene end was trimmed by 1 base and the J gene end by 2 bases; junction bases not matched to a gene: 3. DNA for the CDR3: TGTGCCAGCAGTTTAGACAGGGGATACACAGATACGCAGTATTTT. Amino acid sequence: CASSLDRGYTDTQYF.

The chain employs TRBV10-3 and TRBJ2-7, with TRBD1 matching 8 bases. The germline V gene has CDR1 ENHRY and CDR2 SYGVKD. CDR3 length: 16 residues. J lost 5 bases, V lost 2 bases, and 11 bases had no gene match. CDR3 in amino acids: CAISEQGAASPHEQYF. DNA for the CDR3: TGTGCCATCAGTGAGCAGGGGGCCGCCAGCCCTCACGAGCAGTACTTC.

J is TRBJ2-7 and V is TRBV12-3 or TRBV12-4; 10 nucleotides match TRBD1. Trimming removed 4 bases from V and 4 bases from J; junction bases left unmatched: 7. The CDR3 is 15 residues long. The CDR3 sequence: CASSSLGTGDYEQYF. The DNA of the CDR3 is TGTGCCAGCAGTTCCCTCGGGACAGGGGATTACGAGCAGTACTTC.

The sample holds a few counts of this clonotype. V and J are TRBV6-5 and TRBJ2-5, with TRBD1 matching 7 bases. The CDR3 runs 13 residues. Trimming removed 6 bases from V and 4 bases from J; junction bases left unmatched: 5. Germline V gene data show CDR1 as MNHEY and CDR2 as SVGAGI. The CDR3 bases are TGTGCCAGCAGACTGACAGGGTTAGAGACCCAGTACTTC. Translated: CASRLTGLETQYF.

This clonotype appeared a few times. In DNA form, the CDR3 reads TGTGCCAGCAGTTCCAGACAGGCCGACAATGAGCAGTTCTTC. Translation gives CASSSRQADNEQFF. This chain joins TRBV7-3 and TRBJ2-1; possible D gene TRBD1, 6 bases. The CDR3 is 14 amino acids. Trimming shortened V by 6 bases and J by 5 bases, and 14 bases separated the two germline ends. Germline loops: CDR1 SGHTA, CDR2 FQGTGA.

The rearrangement joins TRBV6-6 to TRBJ2-1, with a possible D match to TRBD1 (5 bases). The CDR3 spans 15 residues. V lost 5 bases and J 7 bases, leaving 18 bases between the germline ends. Germline V gives CDR1 MNHNY, CDR2 SVGAGI (reference sequence). DNA for the CDR3: TGTGCCAGCAGTGACGCCTCCGGCAGGGTTAATGAGCAGTTCTTC. It codes for CASSDASGRVNEQFF.

V and J are TRBV9 and TRBJ2-5; D is possibly TRBD1 or TRBD2 (7 bases each). The CDR3 is 18 residues long. Germline V gene sequence: CDR1 SGDLS, CDR2 YYNGEE. V shed 3 bases and J shed 4 bases, with 25 bases lying between them. As DNA, the CDR3 is TGTGCCAGCAGCGCAGGGGGGGTCAGTTTGCAGGGGAGAGAGACCCAGTACTTC. This encodes CASSAGGVSLQGRETQYF.

The chain has TRBV2 and TRBJ1-5; possibly TRBD1 for D (5 bases). The CDR3 loop spans 15 amino acids. CDR1 is SNHLY, CDR2 FYNNEI, per germline. The ends were cut back, 6 bases at V and 6 bases at J, with 18 bases in the middle. CDR3 protein: CASRGETLRGQPQHF. CDR3 coding DNA: TGTGCCAGCAGAGGAGAGACCCTTAGGGGTCAGCCCCAGCATTTT. Variable domain in full (rest from reference TRBV2 and TRBJ1-5): EPEVTQTPSHQVTQMGQEVILRCVPISNHLYFYWYRQILGQKVEFLVSFYNNEISEKSEIFDDQFSVERPDGSNFTLKIRSTKLEDSAMYFCASRGETLRGQPQHFGDGTRLSIL.

Written as DNA, the CDR3 is TGTGCCACCAGCAGAGTGCCAGGGGGCATATTGGGAGAGACCCAGTACTTC. As protein: CATSRVPGGILGETQYF. V is TRBV15 and J is TRBJ2-5, with TRBD1 matching 8 bases. Germline V gene lookup returns CDR1 LNHNV and CDR2 YYDKDF (reference sequence). The CDR3 loop spans 17 amino acids. After removal of 1 base from V and 4 bases from J, the junction contained 11 bases not matched to a gene.

This rearrangement joins TRBV7-2 to TRBJ2-1; 9 bases agree with TRBD1. This CDR3 has 15 amino acids. The germline V gene has CDR1 SGHTA and CDR2 FQGNSA. Trimming took 5 bases from V and 5 from J; bases not matched to a gene: 7. The CDR3 spells CASSLQGALHNEQFF. The CDR3 bases are TGTGCCAGCAGCCTACAGGGGGCACTCCACAATGAGCAGTTCTTC. Full variable domain (rest looked up from reference TRBV7-2 and TRBJ2-1): GAGVSQSPSNKVTEKGKDVELRCDPISGHTALYWYRQSLGQGLEFLIYFQGNSAPDKSGLPSDRFSAERTGGSVSTLTIQRTQQEDSAVYLCASSLQGALHNEQFFGPGTRLTVL.

The chain is built from TRBV24-1 and TRBJ2-1; TRBD2 agrees at 15 bases. The CDR3 contains 16 residues. Germline trimming cut 9 bases from V and 9 bases from J; bases unmatched to any gene: 11. CDR1 is KGHDR, CDR2 SFDVKD, per germline. DNA for the CDR3: TGTGCCACCGAAAAGCCGGGACTAGCGGGAGGTGGTGAGCAGTTCTTC. Translated: CATEKPGLAGGGEQFF.

This clonotype came up a few times. The rearrangement links TRBV5-5 to TRBJ1-4, with 8 bases identical to TRBD1. The CDR3 has 15 amino acids. V lost 1 base and J lost 8; bases outside the gene matches: 7. In germline, CDR1 is SGHKS, CDR2 YYEKEE (reference sequence). The CDR3 DNA sequence: TGTGCCAGCAGCTTGTCGGACAGGGAGGAAGAAAAACTGTTTTTT. The encoded protein is CASSLSDREEEKLFF.

This clonotype has only a few counts. The CDR3 is CASSLGGGQQFF. Here the CDR3 DNA reads TGTGCCAGCAGCTTAGGAGGGGGACAGCAGTTCTTC. This chain connects TRBV7-3 to TRBJ2-1; the D gene could be TRBD1 or TRBD2 (6 bases each). The CDR3 extends over 12 amino acids. V dropped 2 bases and J dropped 11 bases, with 10 bases sitting between them. The V gene's germline CDR1 is SGHTA and CDR2 FQGTGA.

The V gene is TRBV7-9, the J gene TRBJ2-1; a weak D match, TRBD2 (6 bases). The CDR3 is 16 amino acids. From germline, CDR1 is SEHNR and CDR2 FQNEAQ (reference sequence). Trimming stripped 4 bases from V and 6 bases from J, with 19 bases between. DNA of the CDR3: TGTGCCAGCAGCTATCAACGGGACTTATCGTCCAATGAGCAGTTCTTC. Translation: CASSYQRDLSSNEQFF.

Written as DNA, the CDR3 is TGTGCCAGCAGACCTAGCGGGGGCGCAGCCTACGAGCAGTACGTC. Residues: CASRPSGGAAYEQYV. The chain joins TRBV4-2 to TRBJ2-7; 10 nucleotides match TRBD2. Trimming cost V 6 bases and J 2 bases; bases outside gene matches: 7. The CDR3 length is 15 residues. The germline V gene has CDR1 LGHNA and CDR2 YNFKEQ.

This chain connects TRBV7-3 to TRBJ2-2; the D call may be TRBD1 or TRBD2 (6 bases each). Germline CDR1 and CDR2: SGHTA and FQGTGA. With 5 bases removed from V and 5 bases from J, the gap between germline ends came to 33 bases. CDR3 length: 21 amino acids. CDR3 in DNA: TGTGCCAGCAGCCCCCGTGGGGGGCGGGTGGAACCGACCACAAAGACCGGGGAGCTGTTTTTT. This sequence encodes CASSPRGGRVEPTTKTGELFF.

This clonotype has more than one count but fewer than ten. The chain employs TRBV12-3 or TRBV12-4 and TRBJ2-7; TRBD2 agrees at 11 bases. Germline trimming cut 5 bases from V and 0 bases from J; bases unmatched to any gene: 3. CDR3 size: 15 residues. CDR3 bases: TGTGCCAGCAGTGCGACTAGCGGGGCCTCCTACGAGCAGTACTTC. This sequence encodes CASSATSGASYEQYF.

The chain combines TRBV20-1 with TRBJ2-1; 7 bases match TRBD2. With V trimmed by 3 bases and J by 1 base, 6 bases remained unmatched. This CDR3 contains 15 residues. CDR1 DFQATT and CDR2 SNEGSKA come from the germline V gene (reference sequence). The CDR3 protein is CSASLSGRSYNEQFF. The CDR3 nucleotides read TGCAGTGCTAGTTTGTCCGGGAGGTCCTACAATGAGCAGTTCTTC.

This clonotype appeared a few times. The CDR3 coding sequence is TGTGCCAGCAGCATGACAGGGATATACACCTTC. Its protein product is CASSMTGIYTF. J is TRBJ1-2 and V is TRBV6-5; TRBD1 matches 7 bases. The CDR3 contains 11 residues. The trim removed 6 bases at V and 11 bases at J, leaving 6 bases unmatched. The germline V gene has CDR1 MNHEY and CDR2 SVGAGI.

J is TRBJ2-3 and V is TRBV29-1, with 14 bases aligning to TRBD2. Germline lookup yields CDR1 SQVTM and CDR2 ANQGSEA. Trimming took 4 bases from V and 6 from J; bases not matched to a gene: 6. The CDR3 runs 15 residues. CDR3 sequence: CSVVTSGRVKDTQYF. CDR3 coding DNA: TGCAGCGTTGTGACTAGCGGGAGGGTAAAGGATACGCAGTATTTT.